The 8 T cell receptor beta chains presented below share a single source sample, sequenced in a study of T cell responses to AZD1222 COVID-19 vaccine. Clones were sequenced by immunoSEQ multiplex PCR, and TCRdb holds only the in-frame ones, with some missing. Of around 100,000 clones detected, about 90% appear once; the ten largest clones hold 4% to 5%. The material was peripheral blood, obtained on day 0 of MenACWY control vaccination. The receptors originated from an adult in good health.

V is TRBV29-1 and J is TRBJ1-1; tentatively, D is TRBD1 (5 bases). V was clipped by 5 bases and J by 3 bases, with 13 bases between them. The germline V gene encodes CDR1 SQVTM and CDR2 ANQGSEA. The CDR3 totals 13 residues. Here the CDR3 reads CSVRRGGDTEAFF. The CDR3 DNA sequence: TGCAGCGTTAGAAGGGGCGGGGACACTGAAGCTTTCTTT.

The gene calls are TRBV5-1 and TRBJ1-2; no firm D call. This CDR3 spans 17 amino acids. CDR1 is SGHRS, CDR2 YFSETQ, per germline. Trimming removed 5 bases from V and 0 bases from J, with 20 bases in between. CDR3 sequence: CASRLSFAAEANYGYTF. DNA for the CDR3: TGCGCCAGCAGACTTTCGTTTGCCGCCGAAGCTAACTATGGCTACACCTTC.

The chain joins TRBV5-1 to TRBJ1-2, with D unresolved. V was trimmed by 0 bases and J by 3 bases, leaving 9 bases between them. Germline V lookup: CDR1 SGHRS, CDR2 YFSETQ. This CDR3 is 14 amino acids long. CDR3 in DNA: TGCGCCAGCAGCTTGGGACAATTGGACTATGGCTACACCTTC. It is translated as CASSLGQLDYGYTF.

V gene TRBV7-8 combines with J gene TRBJ1-4; 7 bases map to TRBD1. The CDR3 runs 16 residues. Trimming cost V 2 bases and J 0 bases; bases outside gene matches: 3. CDR1 and CDR2 from the germline V gene are SGHVS and FQNEAQ. CDR3 DNA sequence: TGTGCCAGCAGCTTAAAACAGGGGACAACTAATGAAAAACTGTTTTTT. As protein: CASSLKQGTTNEKLFF.

V is TRBV3-1 (or the pseudogene TRBV3-2) and J is TRBJ2-2, with 7 bases fitting TRBD2. Germline V gives CDR1 LGHDT, CDR2 YNNKEL (reference sequence). The CDR3 consists of 19 residues. Losses at the gene ends were 2 bases for V and 1 base for J; bases not matched to a gene: 13. The DNA of the CDR3 is TGTGCCAGCAGCCAAAGGGTTAGTTGGCGGGGGAAGAACACCGGGGAGCTGTTTTTT. This encodes CASSQRVSWRGKNTGELFF.

The chain combines TRBV29-1 with TRBJ2-2, with a tentative D call TRBD1 (6 bases). The CDR3 runs 14 residues. Germline lookup yields CDR1 SQVTM and CDR2 ANQGSEA. Trimming took off 7 bases at V and 0 bases at J, with 12 bases between the two ends. The CDR3 region is CSALGDTNTGELFF. CDR3 sequence (DNA): TGCAGCGCGCTGGGGGACACGAACACCGGGGAGCTGTTTTTT.

The chain combines TRBV6-1 with TRBJ1-5; D uncertain. Germline V gives CDR1 MNHNS, CDR2 SASEGT. V was shortened by 1 base and J by 2 bases, with 9 bases between the two germline ends. CDR3 length: 15 residues. CDR3 sequence reads: CASSEVGDGNQPQHF. The CDR3 region has the DNA TGTGCCAGCAGTGAAGTTGGGGATGGCAATCAGCCCCAGCATTTT.

The chain is built from TRBV27 and TRBJ2-3, with D possibly TRBD2 on 7 matching bases. CDR1 and CDR2 from the germline V gene are MNHEY and SMNVEV (reference sequence). V was shortened by 4 bases and J by 9 bases, with 20 bases between the two germline ends. The CDR3 is 15 residues long. CDR3: CASSWGGGEGRTQYF. CDR3 DNA: TGTGCCAGCAGTTGGGGAGGGGGTGAGGGGAGGACGCAGTATTTT.